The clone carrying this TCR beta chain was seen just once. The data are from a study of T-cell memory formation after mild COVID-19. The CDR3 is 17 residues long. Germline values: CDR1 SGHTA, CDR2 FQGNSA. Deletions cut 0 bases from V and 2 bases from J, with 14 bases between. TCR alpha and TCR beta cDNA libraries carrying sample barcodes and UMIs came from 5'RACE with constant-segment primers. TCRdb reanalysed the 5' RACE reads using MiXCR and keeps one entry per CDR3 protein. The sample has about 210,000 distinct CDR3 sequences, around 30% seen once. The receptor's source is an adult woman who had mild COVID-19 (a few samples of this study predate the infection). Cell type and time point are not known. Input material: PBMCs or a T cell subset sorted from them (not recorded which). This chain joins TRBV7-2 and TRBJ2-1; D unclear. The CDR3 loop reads CASSLAVLTQPYNEQFF. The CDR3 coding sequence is TGTGCCAGCAGCTTAGCGGTCCTCACACAACCCTACAATGAGCAGTTCTTC.